This TCR beta chain was sequenced for a study of cytomegalovirus exposure and HLA in healthy donors. Despite likely unrecorded immune exposures, the donors were nominally healthy at the time of sampling. With 60 Vbeta and 13 Jbeta primers, the PCR was carried out. Libraries were prepared by immunoSEQ multiplex PCR; TCRdb keeps only in-frame clonotypes and omits some of them. The profile covers 150,000 to 200,000 clones, with roughly 80% appearing a single time and less than 2.5% taken by the ten largest. V lost 5 bases and J lost 6; bases outside the gene matches: 8. Germline CDR1 MDHEN, CDR2 SYDVKM. The CDR3 consists of 15 residues.

The chain has TRBV28 and TRBJ1-4; TRBD1 agrees at 8 bases. The clonotype comes from a man aged 50-59 years in good health and CMV-seropositive. The sequencing sample was made of PBMCs. CDR3 coding DNA: TGTGCCAGCAGTCCCACCGGGACAGGTTATGAAAAACTGTTTTTT. Encoded protein: CASSPTGTGYEKLFF.